This TCR beta chain was retrieved from a study of blood T cell repertoires in COVID-19. Overall study context: Both acute and convalescent COVID-19 samples were obtained from the United States, Italy and Spain.

V shed 5 bases, J shed 0 bases, and the junction held 8 bases outside the gene matches. The germline gives CDR1 KGHDR, CDR2 SFDVKD. The CDR3 has 16 residues. Authors' methods: Reference gene primer amplification in the assay estimated nucleated cell counts. Profiling relied on immunoSEQ multiplex PCR, and the TCRdb table lists in-frame clones only, not all of them. V and J calls and clone size are as listed in that table; D and trimming were resolved from the DNA. Of more than 65,000 clones listed, under 95% are singletons. The rearrangement uses TRBV24-1 and TRBJ2-7, with 8 bases aligning to TRBD1. Sequencing input: peripheral blood. This TCR was recovered from a human donor in a cohort sampled during active COVID-19. In nucleotides, the CDR3 is TGTGCCACCAGTGCCCCGGGACAGGACAACTCCTACGAGCAGTACTTC. Translating it yields CATSAPGQDNSYEQYF.